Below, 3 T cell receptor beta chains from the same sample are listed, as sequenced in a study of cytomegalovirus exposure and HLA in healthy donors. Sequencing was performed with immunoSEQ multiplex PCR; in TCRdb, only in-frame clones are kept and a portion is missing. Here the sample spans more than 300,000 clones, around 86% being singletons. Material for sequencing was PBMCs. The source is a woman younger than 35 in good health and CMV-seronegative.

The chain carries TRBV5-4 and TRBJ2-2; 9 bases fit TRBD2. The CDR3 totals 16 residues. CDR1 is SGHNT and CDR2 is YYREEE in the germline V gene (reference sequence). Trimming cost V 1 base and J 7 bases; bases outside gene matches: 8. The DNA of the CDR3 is TGTGCCAGCAGCTTGCTTCTAGCGGGAAGGGACGGGGAGCTGTTTTTT. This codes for CASSLLLAGRDGELFF.

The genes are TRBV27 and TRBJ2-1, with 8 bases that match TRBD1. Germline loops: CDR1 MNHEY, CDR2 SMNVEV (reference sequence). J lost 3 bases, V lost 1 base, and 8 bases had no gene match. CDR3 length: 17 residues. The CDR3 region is CASSLYWTGRLYNEQFF. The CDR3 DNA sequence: TGTGCCAGCAGTTTATACTGGACAGGGCGACTCTACAATGAGCAGTTCTTC.

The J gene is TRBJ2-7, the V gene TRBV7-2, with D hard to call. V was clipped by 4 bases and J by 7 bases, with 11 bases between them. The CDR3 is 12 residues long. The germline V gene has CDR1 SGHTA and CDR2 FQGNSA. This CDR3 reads CASSSEVREQYF. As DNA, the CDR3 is TGTGCCAGCAGCTCCGAGGTCCGAGAGCAGTACTTC.